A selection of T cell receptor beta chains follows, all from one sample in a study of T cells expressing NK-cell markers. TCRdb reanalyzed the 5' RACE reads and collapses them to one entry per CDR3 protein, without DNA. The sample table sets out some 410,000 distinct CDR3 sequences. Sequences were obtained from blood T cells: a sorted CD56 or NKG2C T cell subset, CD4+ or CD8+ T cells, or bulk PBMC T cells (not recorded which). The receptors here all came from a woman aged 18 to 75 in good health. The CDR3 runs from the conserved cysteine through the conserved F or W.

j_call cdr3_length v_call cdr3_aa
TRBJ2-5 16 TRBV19 CASSKRTGGLQETQYF
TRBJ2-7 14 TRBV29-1 CSVEDEGIPYEQYF
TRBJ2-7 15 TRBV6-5 CASSFDLTGIYEQYF
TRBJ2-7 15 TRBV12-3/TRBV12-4 CASSHKTPSTYEQYF
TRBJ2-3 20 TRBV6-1 CASSDPGRLAGGKSTDTQYF
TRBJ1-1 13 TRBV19 CASTRYRDTEAFF
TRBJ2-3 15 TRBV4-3 CASSQDLRRTDTQYF
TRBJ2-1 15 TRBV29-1 CSVIGGRVLFNEQFF
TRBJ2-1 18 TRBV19 CASSIDSGGLSSYNEQFF
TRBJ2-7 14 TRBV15 CATSRPWTANEQYF
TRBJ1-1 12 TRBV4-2 CASSGRQSEAFF
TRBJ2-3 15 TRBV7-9 CASSLVADGRDTQYF
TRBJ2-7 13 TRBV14 CASRGVDGYEQYF
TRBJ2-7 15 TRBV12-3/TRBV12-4 CASRRTSGSNYEQYF
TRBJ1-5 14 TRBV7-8 CASSLGQGPQPQHF
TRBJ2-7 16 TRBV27 CASSLSVGQGFYEQYF
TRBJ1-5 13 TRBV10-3 CATSGQSNQPQHF